This T cell receptor beta chain was retrieved from a study of CD8 T cells in ankylosing spondylitis. Whole-study results and caveats: Within matched ankylosing spondylitis synovial fluid, disease-linked clones were reportedly significantly enriched. Some of these motif variants have turned up before, in reports on reactive arthritis synovial fluid and blood. CD8+ cells made up the disease-linked clones, which were relatively rare in peripheral blood.

To note about this clonotype: Its antigen is undetermined. The junction and the germline gene differ at one end; a read error may be behind it.

TCRdb passed the 5' RACE reads through MiXCR, listing each CDR3 protein once. The table lists 150,000 to 200,000 distinct CDR3 sequences, roughly 13% of them singletons, with approximately 10% in the top ten. From germline, CDR1 is MDHEN and CDR2 SYDVKM. CDR3 length equals 14 residues. Source material: blood, either unsorted or a sorted T cell fraction (not recorded which). The clonotype comes from a female donor with ankylosing spondylitis or in good health (not recorded which). V is TRBV28 and J is TRBJ1-5, with D perhaps matching TRBD1 (5 bases). The DNA of the CDR3 is TGTCCCAGCAGTTTACCGGGGGAAAGTCAGCCCCAGCATTTT. Amino acids: CPSSLPGESQPQHF.